A single sample gave rise to the 28 T cell receptor beta chains below, sequenced in a study of shared clonotypes between healthy human individuals. The table came from immunoSEQ multiplex PCR; TCRdb's copy has only in-frame clones and leaves some out. The sample yields approximately 1.5 million clones, 98% seen once. The specimen was naive CD4+ T cells sorted from blood. Specified subset: CD45RA+ positively selected. Receptors originate from a man younger than 40 in good health.

The chain employs TRBV28 and TRBJ1-3; D not certain. The length of the CDR3 is 14 residues. The germline V and J ends were trimmed by 6 bases and 2 bases, with 11 bases remaining between them. CDR1 MDHEN and CDR2 SYDVKM come from the germline V gene. The CDR3 is CASSFIPTGNTIYF. For the CDR3, the DNA is TGTGCCAGCAGCTTTATCCCAACTGGAAACACCATATATTTT.

Remarks on this clone: The sample holds other DNA sequences that translate to the same CDR3. The V gene is TRBV5-4, the J gene TRBJ2-7; 11 bases are shared with TRBD1. From germline, CDR1 is SGHNT and CDR2 YYREEE (reference sequence). V was clipped by 4 bases and J by 2 bases; unmatched bases: 5. This CDR3 is 15 amino acids long. The CDR3 region is CASSLPGQGAYEQYF. CDR3 bases: TGTGCCAGCAGCCTTCCGGGACAGGGGGCCTACGAGCAGTACTTC.

The chain employs TRBV19 and TRBJ1-1, with D unclear. CDR3 size: 14 residues. In germline, CDR1 is LNHDA, CDR2 SQIVND (reference sequence). Between the trimmed V and J ends, which lost 5 bases and 4 bases, there was a span of 14 bases. CDR3 in DNA: TGTGCCAGTAGTCCTAGGACTAAGCCCACTGAAGCTTTCTTT. This translates into CASSPRTKPTEAFF.

This rearrangement joins TRBV5-4 to TRBJ2-3; D is ambiguous. Per the germline V gene, CDR1 is SGHNT and CDR2 is YYREEE (reference sequence). CDR3 length: 16 residues. V lost 2 bases and J lost 2, with 15 bases in between. CDR3 amino acids: CASSFPGRRTTDTQYF. Here the CDR3 DNA reads TGTGCCAGCAGCTTTCCAGGCCGCCGGACCACAGATACGCAGTATTTT.

This clone is a singleton in its sample. The chain couples TRBV5-4 to TRBJ1-2; 7 bases align to TRBD1. The CDR3 extends over 15 amino acids. The V gene end was trimmed by 6 bases and the J gene end by 8 bases; junction bases not matched to a gene: 16. CDR1 SGHNT and CDR2 YYREEE come from the germline V gene (reference sequence). For the CDR3, the DNA is TGTGCCAGCACAGGGGAGAGGAGGGGGCGTCGAGGCTACACCTTC. This translates into CASTGERRGRRGYTF.

The chain uses TRBV4-1 and TRBJ2-1; 12 bases line up with TRBD2. CDR3 length: 17 residues. V dropped 1 base and J dropped 4; count of bases not matched to a gene: 5. In germline, CDR1 is MGHRA, CDR2 YSYEKL. The CDR3 coding sequence is TGCGCCAGCAGCCAAGGGACCGGGACTAGCGGGTACAATGAGCAGTTCTTC. Translated, it gives CASSQGTGTSGYNEQFF.

The genes are TRBV6-5 and TRBJ2-3; D gene ambiguous. Germline lookup yields CDR1 MNHEY and CDR2 SVGAGI. Trimming left V 2 bases short and J 1 base short, with 10 bases between. The CDR3 spans 15 residues. The CDR3 region is CASSYNPDGTDTQYF. CDR3 nucleotide sequence: TGTGCCAGCAGTTACAATCCAGATGGCACAGATACGCAGTATTTT.

The chain has TRBV4-2 and TRBJ2-1, with D possibly being TRBD2 (6 bases). The CDR3 loop spans 15 amino acids. Between the trimmed V and J ends, which lost 0 bases and 9 bases, there was a span of 15 bases. Germline CDR1 LGHNA, CDR2 YNFKEQ. In DNA, the CDR3 is TGTGCCAGCAGCCAAGATCGCGGGATAGGCACTGAGCAGTTCTTC. Residues: CASSQDRGIGTEQFF.

V gene TRBV5-1 combines with J gene TRBJ2-5; 10 nucleotides agree with TRBD2. With V trimmed by 9 bases and J by 4 bases, 12 bases remained unmatched. The CDR3 totals 15 residues. CDR1 is SGHRS and CDR2 is YFSETQ in the germline V gene. The CDR3 spells CATQLSGTSVETQYF. The CDR3 coding sequence is TGCGCCACCCAACTCTCCGGGACTAGCGTAGAGACCCAGTACTTC.

The chain joins TRBV11-2 to TRBJ2-3, with TRBD1 identical over 9 bases. This CDR3 contains 15 residues. V trimming: 5 bases; J trimming: 0 bases; junction bases outside the gene matches: 3. Per germline, CDR1 SGHAT and CDR2 FQNNGV. CDR3 bases: TGTGCCAGCAGCCACGGGACAGGGAGCACAGATACGCAGTATTTT. Its translation: CASSHGTGSTDTQYF.

This clone was seen a single time. V gene TRBV7-3 combines with J gene TRBJ2-7; TRBD2 matches at 14 bases. V was pared by 5 bases and J by 7 bases, with 10 bases of the junction left unmatched. Per the germline V gene, CDR1 is SGHTA and CDR2 is FQGTGA. The CDR3 contains 16 residues. For the CDR3, the DNA is TGTGCCAGCAGCCTTTTCCCGACTAGCGGGAGGGGTGAGCAGTACTTC. Translation: CASSLFPTSGRGEQYF.

This clone was detected only once. V gene TRBV5-1 combines with J gene TRBJ2-7; 7 bases map to TRBD1. Trimming cost V 0 bases and J 6 bases; bases outside gene matches: 6. There are 14 residues in the CDR3. CDR1 and CDR2 from the germline V gene are SGHRS and YFSETQ. The CDR3 reads CASSLVRQGSEQYF. CDR3 DNA sequence: TGCGCCAGCAGCTTGGTTCGACAGGGAAGCGAGCAGTACTTC. Based on the CDR3 plus reference TRBV5-1 and TRBJ2-7, the full variable domain is KAGVTQTPRYLIKTRGQQVTLSCSPISGHRSVSWYQQTPGQGLQFLFEYFSETQRNKGNFPGRFSGRQFSNSRSEMNVSTLELGDSALYLCASSLVRQGSEQYFGPGTRLTVT.

This clone was seen once. Other DNA sequences in this specimen translate into the identical CDR3. The genes are TRBV7-9 and TRBJ2-3; 8 nucleotides line up with TRBD1. V was clipped by 5 bases and J by 4 bases; unmatched bases: 5. The CDR3 runs to 14 residues. CDR1 is SEHNR, CDR2 FQNEAQ, per germline (reference sequence). CDR3 sequence: CASSLGQGADTQYF. For the CDR3, the DNA is TGTGCCAGCAGCCTTGGACAGGGAGCAGATACGCAGTATTTT.

The DNA of the CDR3 is TGTGCCAGCAGCCACACTAGCGGGAGGGCCTACGAGCAGTACTTC. It encodes CASSHTSGRAYEQYF. The chain couples TRBV11-2 to TRBJ2-7; TRBD2 agrees at 13 bases. The CDR3 has 15 residues. With 5 bases clipped from V and 2 bases from J, the junction kept 3 bases outside the gene matches. Germline assignment: CDR1 SGHAT and CDR2 FQNNGV.

The J gene is TRBJ2-7, the V gene TRBV7-6, with TRBD1 matching over 7 bases. After removal of 1 base from V and 5 bases from J, the junction contained 8 bases not matched to a gene. There are 15 residues in the CDR3. Germline V gives CDR1 SGHVS, CDR2 FNYEAQ. Here the CDR3 reads CASSLGSQGRDEQYF. The CDR3 bases are TGTGCCAGCAGCTTAGGGTCACAGGGGCGGGACGAGCAGTACTTC.

The rearrangement joins TRBV9 to TRBJ1-2, with 10 nucleotides matching TRBD1. The CDR3 contains 14 residues. CDR1 is SGDLS, CDR2 YYNGEE, per germline. V lost 8 bases to trimming and J lost 8 bases; unmatched junction nucleotides: 12. As DNA, the CDR3 is TGTGCCAGTGGGACAGGGGACCGCTTTGGGGGCTACACCTTC. This sequence encodes CASGTGDRFGGYTF.

The chain recombines TRBV5-1 with TRBJ1-1; TRBD1 aligns across 7 bases. Germline values: CDR1 SGHRS, CDR2 YFSETQ. The V segment lost 0 bases and the J segment 4 bases; nucleotides outside the gene matches: 6. The CDR3 loop spans 15 amino acids. The CDR3 region has the DNA TGCGCCAGCAGCTTGGGGGGACAGTTAAGCACTGAAGCTTTCTTT. As protein: CASSLGGQLSTEAFF.

This sequence joins TRBV5-1 and TRBJ2-2; 10 bases are a match to TRBD1. Germline CDR1 SGHRS, CDR2 YFSETQ. V lost 0 bases, J lost 4 bases, and 6 bases stayed unmatched. The length of the CDR3 is 17 residues. This CDR3 reads CASSLATGGLITGELFF. CDR3 DNA sequence: TGCGCCAGCAGCTTGGCGACAGGGGGCTTAATCACCGGGGAGCTGTTTTTT.

The V call is TRBV28, the J call TRBJ1-2; no clear D. The CDR3 sequence is 12 residues long. The ends were cut back, 4 bases at V and 2 bases at J, with 5 bases in the middle. CDR1 MDHEN and CDR2 SYDVKM come from the germline V gene. CDR3 nucleotide sequence: TGTGCCAGCAGTTCGAGAAACTATGGCTACACCTTC. It encodes CASSSRNYGYTF.

The genes are TRBV18 and TRBJ2-4; D might be TRBD1 (5 bases). Trimming left V 3 bases short and J 3 bases short, with 18 bases between. CDR3 size: 17 residues. The germline V gene encodes CDR1 KGHSH and CDR2 LQKENI. This CDR3 reads CASSPSREAQGKNIQYF. The CDR3 coding sequence is TGTGCCAGCTCACCTTCCCGTGAAGCCCAGGGCAAAAACATTCAGTACTTC.

The CDR3: CASSLAPGAGDTQYF. CDR3 coding DNA: TGTGCCAGCAGCTTAGCGCCAGGGGCAGGAGATACGCAGTATTTT. V and J are TRBV7-9 and TRBJ2-3, with a tentative D call TRBD1 (6 bases). The V gene lost 0 bases and the J gene lost 5 bases, with 12 bases spanning the gap. Germline values: CDR1 SEHNR, CDR2 FQNEAQ (reference sequence). The CDR3 totals 15 residues.

J is TRBJ2-1 and V is TRBV5-1, with 7 bases that match TRBD2. After removal of 4 bases from V and 0 bases from J, the junction contained 4 bases not matched to a gene. This CDR3 has 15 residues. The V gene's germline CDR1 is SGHRS and CDR2 YFSETQ. As DNA, the CDR3 is TGCGCCAGCAGCGTGACTAGCCTCTCCTACAATGAGCAGTTCTTC. Protein sequence: CASSVTSLSYNEQFF.

V is TRBV13 and J is TRBJ2-7, with 9 positions matching TRBD1. J lost 1 base, V lost 5 bases, and 9 bases had no gene match. This CDR3 contains 16 residues. Germline loops: CDR1 PRHDT, CDR2 FYEKMQ (reference sequence). DNA for the CDR3: TGTGCCAGCAGCAAAAAGATCGGGACAGGGTCCTACGAGCAGTACTTC. This sequence encodes CASSKKIGTGSYEQYF.

The chain recombines TRBV4-3 with TRBJ1-1; 8 bases map to TRBD1. CDR1 and CDR2 (germline): LGHNA, YSLEER. The CDR3 contains 15 residues. Trimming removed 3 bases from V and 1 base from J; junction bases left unmatched: 4. For the CDR3, the DNA is TGCGCCAGCAGCCACCAGACAGGGGCGAACACTGAAGCTTTCTTT. The encoded protein is CASSHQTGANTEAFF.

In its sample, this clone was seen once. The CDR3 spells CASSEAPDREAFF. Written as DNA, the CDR3 is TGTGCCAGCAGCGAGGCCCCAGACAGGGAAGCTTTCTTT. The chain couples TRBV9 to TRBJ1-1; D might be TRBD1 (6 bases). Trimming took 3 bases from V and 8 from J, leaving 14 bases between them. The CDR3 length is 13 residues. The germline V gene has CDR1 SGDLS and CDR2 YYNGEE.

J is TRBJ2-5 and V is TRBV9, with D possibly matching TRBD2 (6 bases). There are 16 residues in the CDR3. V gave up 4 bases and J gave up 2 bases, with 18 bases separating them. CDR1 and CDR2 (germline): SGDLS, YYNGEE. The CDR3 reads CASSLSTRRLQETQYF. CDR3 in DNA: TGTGCCAGCAGCCTTTCGACTAGACGCTTACAAGAGACCCAGTACTTC.

The chain couples TRBV5-5 to TRBJ2-2; the match to TRBD1 covers 11 bases. The germline gives CDR1 SGHKS, CDR2 YYEKEE (reference sequence). V lost 8 bases to trimming and J lost 7 bases; unmatched junction nucleotides: 7. This CDR3 contains 14 residues. This CDR3 reads CASTGTGGFGELFF. For the CDR3, the DNA is TGTGCCAGTACCGGGACAGGGGGATTCGGGGAGCTGTTTTTT.

The chain combines TRBV27 with TRBJ2-1; TRBD2 agrees at 9 bases. The V and J ends lost 6 bases and 3 bases, in that order; junction bases with no gene match: 9. The CDR3 is 16 residues long. From germline, CDR1 is MNHEY and CDR2 SMNVEV (reference sequence). Here the CDR3 DNA reads TGTGCCAGCAGCCTTAGACTAGCGGATATCTACAATGAGCAGTTCTTC. Translation gives CASSLRLADIYNEQFF.